The present TCR beta chain was sequenced within a study of beta chain features in type 1 diabetes. Study at large: Age, gender and cell yields were similar between patients and healthy donors.

TCRB transcripts that were expressed got sequenced, as all of the isolated RNA had been reverse transcribed. Repertoires were generated with immunoSEQ multiplex PCR, while TCRdb's copy carries only in-frame clones and drops some. The sample lists fewer than 900,000 clones; 15% to 20% were seen once. Study-wide findings and caveats: Since sequencing was performed on cDNA, cells with high TCR expression could be over-represented. It was not settled here whether HLA type affects TCRB rearrangement.

Remarks on this clone: Its antigen remains unknown.

Sorting with CD45RO/CCR7/CD25/CD127/CD95/CD27 yielded naive, central memory, regulatory and stem-like memory CD4+ cells. This TCR derives from a woman aged 18 to 35 in good health. Sequenced material: naive CD4+ T cells from blood.

The CDR3 DNA sequence: TGTGCCAGTAGAGGGACAGAGAGACAAAGGCCCCAGCATTTT. Translation: CASRGTERQRPQHF. The V and J genes are TRBV19 and TRBJ1-5, with 7 bases that match TRBD1. Germline V gene lookup returns CDR1 LNHDA and CDR2 SQIVND (reference sequence). J lost 9 bases, V lost 6 bases, and 11 bases had no gene match. This CDR3 spans 14 amino acids.